This TCR beta chain is from a study of blood T cell repertoires in COVID-19. The junction had 5 bases not matched to a gene; V was cut back by 4 bases and J by 4 bases. Germline-derived CDR1 and CDR2 are LGHDT and YNNKEL (reference sequence). The length of the CDR3 is 14 residues. TCRdb's copy holds only in-frame clones and misses some; the assay was immunoSEQ multiplex PCR. The sample consists of under 200,000 clones, about 86% of them appearing once. The chain couples TRBV3-1 (or the pseudogene TRBV3-2) to TRBJ2-7, with 9 bases aligning to TRBD2. This TCR was recovered from a man aged 65 to 85 with active or convalescent COVID-19. The sequencing input was peripheral blood. In DNA form, the CDR3 reads TGTGCCAGCAGCCTATGGACTAGCGTTTACGAGCAGTACTTC. Protein: CASSLWTSVYEQYF.